The rows below give T cell receptor beta chains drawn from one sample of a study of blood T cell repertoires in COVID-19. The assay was immunoSEQ multiplex PCR, and TCRdb's table has in-frame clones only and misses some. The sample holds 200,000 to 250,000 clones; about 80% are singletons and the top ten take approximately 15%. The sequencing input was PBMCs or T cells enriched from blood (not recorded which). These receptors were obtained from a man between 40 and 49 years old who had recovered from COVID-19. Both conserved end residues are part of each CDR3. The D gene is left open where the match is weak. Not every row has a clone size; where given, it reads once, few, many or a size class.

V gene,D gene,clone size,J gene,CDR3 DNA,CDR3 protein
TRBV10-3,-,-,TRBJ2-7,TGTGCCATCAGTGAGTCGGGGGGGCAGTACTTC,CAISESGGQYF
TRBV28,-,few,TRBJ1-5,TGTGCCAGCAGTTTCACACAGGGACGCGGAAGGGGTCAGCCCCAGCATTTT,CASSFTQGRGRGQPQHF
TRBV7-7,TRBD2,-,TRBJ2-2,TGTGCCAGCAGCGTCGGGACTAGCGGGGGTAACACCGGGGAGCTGTTTTTT,CASSVGTSGGNTGELFF
TRBV28,-,few,TRBJ1-5,TGTGCCAGCCAGCCACAGGGTCAGCCCCAGCATTTT,CASQPQGQPQHF
TRBV3-1/TRBV3-2,-,-,TRBJ1-4,TGTGCCAGCAGCCGGACAGATGCTGAAAAACTGTTTTTT,CASSRTDAEKLFF
TRBV4-2,TRBD2,once,TRBJ2-1,TGTGCCAGCAGCCAAGAAGGGACTAGCGGGTGGAGCTCCTACAATGAGCAGTTCTTC,CASSQEGTSGWSSYNEQFF
TRBV28,-,-,TRBJ2-1,TGTGCCAGCGGCGGGGGCCAGGACTACAATGAGCAGTTCTTC,CASGGGQDYNEQFF
TRBV24-1,-,-,TRBJ2-7,TGTGCCACCAGTGACCCCCTTACCTACGAGCAGTACTTC,CATSDPLTYEQYF
TRBV11-2,-,-,TRBJ1-6,TGTGCCAGCAGCTTAGATCCTGGAGGGGCGTATTCACCCCTCCACTTT,CASSLDPGGAYSPLHF
TRBV3-1/TRBV3-2,TRBD1,-,TRBJ1-2,TGTGCCAGCAGCCAAACGACAGGGAACTATGGCTACACCTTC,CASSQTTGNYGYTF
TRBV5-5,-,-,TRBJ1-2,TGTGCCAGCAGCTCCAATTTACAGGGTCCCTATGGCTACACCTTC,CASSSNLQGPYGYTF
TRBV19,TRBD2,-,TRBJ2-2,TGTGCCAGTAGTTTCCGACTAGCGGGAGTGGGGGAGTACACCGGGGAGCTGTTTTTT,CASSFRLAGVGEYTGELFF